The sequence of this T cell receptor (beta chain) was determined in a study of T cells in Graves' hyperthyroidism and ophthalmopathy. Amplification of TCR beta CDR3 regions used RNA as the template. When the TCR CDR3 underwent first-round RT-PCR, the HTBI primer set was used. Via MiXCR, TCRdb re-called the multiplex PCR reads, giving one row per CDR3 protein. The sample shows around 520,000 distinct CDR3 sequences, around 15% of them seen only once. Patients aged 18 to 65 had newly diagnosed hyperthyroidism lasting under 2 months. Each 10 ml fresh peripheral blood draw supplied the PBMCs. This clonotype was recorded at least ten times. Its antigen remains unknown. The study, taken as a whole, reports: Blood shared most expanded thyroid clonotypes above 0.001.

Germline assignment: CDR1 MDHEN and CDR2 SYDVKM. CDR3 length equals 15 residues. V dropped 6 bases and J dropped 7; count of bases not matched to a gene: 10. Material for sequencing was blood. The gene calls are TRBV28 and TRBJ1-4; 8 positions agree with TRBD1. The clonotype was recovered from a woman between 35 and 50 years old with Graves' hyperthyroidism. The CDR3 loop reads CASRPQGVSGEKLFF. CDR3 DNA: TGTGCCAGCAGACCACAGGGGGTATCTGGTGAAAAACTGTTTTTT.